This TCR beta chain came from a study of T-cell reconstitution after alpha-beta-depleted transplantation in children. The library targeted TCRbeta and was prepared with unique molecular identifiers. TCRdb re-called the PCR reads through MiXCR, storing one row per CDR3 protein. The repertoire holds a few hundred thousand distinct CDR3 sequences, around 15% seen once, with approximately 29% in the top ten. The sequence came from a boy in the first two years of life who had a stem cell transplant for Wiskott-Aldrich syndrome, so the T cells may come from the graft donor. The material sequenced was PBMCs, mostly from graft donor cells, taken 360 days after TCRalphabeta/CD19-depleted stem cell transplant.

CDR3 nucleotide sequence: TGTGCCAGCAGTACCCTTGACAGGGCGGGAGCCAAAAACATTCAGTACTTC. It yields the protein CASSTLDRAGAKNIQYF. This rearrangement joins TRBV6-2 or TRBV6-3 to TRBJ2-4, with 7 bases matching TRBD1. V dropped 5 bases and J dropped 0; count of bases not matched to a gene: 10. Germline V gene lookup returns CDR1 MNHEY and CDR2 SVGEGT. The CDR3 length is 17 residues.